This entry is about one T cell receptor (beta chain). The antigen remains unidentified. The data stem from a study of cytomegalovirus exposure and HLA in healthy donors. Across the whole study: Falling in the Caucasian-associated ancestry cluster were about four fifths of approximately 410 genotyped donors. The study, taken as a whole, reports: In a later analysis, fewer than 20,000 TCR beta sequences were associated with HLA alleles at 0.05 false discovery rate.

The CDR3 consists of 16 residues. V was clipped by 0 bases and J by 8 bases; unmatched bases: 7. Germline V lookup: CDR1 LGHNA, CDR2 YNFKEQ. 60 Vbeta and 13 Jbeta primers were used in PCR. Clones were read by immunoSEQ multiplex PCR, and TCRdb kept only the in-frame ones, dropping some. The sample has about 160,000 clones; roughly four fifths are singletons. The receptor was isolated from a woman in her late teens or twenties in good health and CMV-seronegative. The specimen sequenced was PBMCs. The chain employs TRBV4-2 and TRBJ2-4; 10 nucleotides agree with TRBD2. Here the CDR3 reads CASSQEWASGRYIQYF. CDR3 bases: TGTGCCAGCAGCCAAGAATGGGCTAGCGGGAGATACATTCAGTACTTC.